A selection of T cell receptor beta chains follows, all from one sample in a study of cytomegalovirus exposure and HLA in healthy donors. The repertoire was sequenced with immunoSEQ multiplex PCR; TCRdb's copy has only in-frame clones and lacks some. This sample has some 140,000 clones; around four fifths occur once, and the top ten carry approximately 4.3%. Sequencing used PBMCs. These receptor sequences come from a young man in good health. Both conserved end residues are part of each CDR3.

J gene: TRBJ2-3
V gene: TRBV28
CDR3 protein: CASSWDRGKDTQYF

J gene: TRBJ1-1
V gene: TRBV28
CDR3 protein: CASTLGGLNTEAFF

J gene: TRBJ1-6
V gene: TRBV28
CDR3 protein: CASSRGLGSSYNSPLHF

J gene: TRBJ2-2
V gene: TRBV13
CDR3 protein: CASSLGGLAGNTGELFF

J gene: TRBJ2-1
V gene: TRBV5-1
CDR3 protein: CASNWGLDNEQFF

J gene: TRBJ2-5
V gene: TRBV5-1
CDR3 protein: CASSTGEQGETQYF

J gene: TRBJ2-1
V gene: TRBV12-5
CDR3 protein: CASGLGGTSLDNEQFF

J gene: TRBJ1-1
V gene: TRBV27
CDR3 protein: CASSPDRGTEAFF

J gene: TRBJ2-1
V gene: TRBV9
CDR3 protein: CASSVAGDSYNEQFF

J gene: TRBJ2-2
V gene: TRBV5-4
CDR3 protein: CASSPRTGELFF

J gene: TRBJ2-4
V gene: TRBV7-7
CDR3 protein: CASRCGSDKNIQYF

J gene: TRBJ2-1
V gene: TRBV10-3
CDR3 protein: CAISESEQVFNEQFF

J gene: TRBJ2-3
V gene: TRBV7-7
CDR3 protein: CAGSLGRADTQYF

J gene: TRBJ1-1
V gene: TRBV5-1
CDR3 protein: CASSLGGQPGTEAFF

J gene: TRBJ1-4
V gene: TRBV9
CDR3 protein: CASSGIAGLNEKLFF

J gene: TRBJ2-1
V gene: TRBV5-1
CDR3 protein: CASSLAGGSSYNEQFF

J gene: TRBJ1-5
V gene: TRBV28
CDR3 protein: CASSYSPRSQHF

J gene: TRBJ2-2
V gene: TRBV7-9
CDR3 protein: CASSLLASGELFF

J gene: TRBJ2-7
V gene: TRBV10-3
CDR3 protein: CAISEGHYEQYF

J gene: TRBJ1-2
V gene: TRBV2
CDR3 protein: CASGQGSSYGYTF

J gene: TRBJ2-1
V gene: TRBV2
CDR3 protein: CANLRLTYNEQFF

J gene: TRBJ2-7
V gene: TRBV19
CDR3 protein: CASSISGLRSYEQYF

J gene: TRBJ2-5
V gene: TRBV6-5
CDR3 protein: CASSYSVLKTETQYF

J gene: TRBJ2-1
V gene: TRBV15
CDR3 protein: CATSDRAWGLRQFF

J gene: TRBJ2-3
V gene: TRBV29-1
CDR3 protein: CSTSGQEEDTQYF